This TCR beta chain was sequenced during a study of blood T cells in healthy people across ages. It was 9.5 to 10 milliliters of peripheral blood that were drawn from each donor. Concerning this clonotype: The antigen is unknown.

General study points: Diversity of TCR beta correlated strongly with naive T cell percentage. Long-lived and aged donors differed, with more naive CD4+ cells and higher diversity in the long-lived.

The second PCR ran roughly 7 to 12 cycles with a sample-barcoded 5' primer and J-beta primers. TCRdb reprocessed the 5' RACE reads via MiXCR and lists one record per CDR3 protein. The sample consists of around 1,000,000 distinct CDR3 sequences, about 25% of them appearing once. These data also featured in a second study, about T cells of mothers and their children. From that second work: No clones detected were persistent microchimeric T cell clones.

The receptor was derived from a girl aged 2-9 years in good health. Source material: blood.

The CDR3 is CASSDGTSGAFQETQYF. As DNA, the CDR3 is TGTGCCAGCAGCGATGGGACTAGCGGGGCCTTCCAAGAGACCCAGTACTTC. The chain employs TRBV9 and TRBJ2-5; TRBD2 matches 13 bases. Germline V gives CDR1 SGDLS, CDR2 YYNGEE. With 3 bases clipped from V and 1 base from J, the junction kept 6 bases outside the gene matches. The CDR3 sequence is 17 residues long.